This T cell receptor beta chain was identified in a study of T cell responses to AZD1222 COVID-19 vaccine. Study summary: Whether given at about 4 or about 12 weeks, second doses were pooled.

TCRdb's table, derived via immunoSEQ multiplex PCR, lists solely in-frame clones and lacks some. Here the sample spans about 110,000 clones, roughly four fifths being singletons. Deletions cut 4 bases from V and 3 bases from J, with 15 bases between. The CDR3 runs 16 residues. Germline CDR1 reads LGHNA; CDR2 reads YSLEER. The sequence derives from an adult in good health. The V call is TRBV4-3, the J call TRBJ1-4, with a tentative D call TRBD1 (5 bases). The sample in question was peripheral blood, obtained on day 0 of AZD1222 vaccination. CDR3 sequence: CASSRGLGPSNEKLFF. CDR3 nucleotide sequence: TGCGCCAGCAGCCGAGGTTTGGGACCGTCTAATGAAAAACTGTTTTTT.